The 10 T cell receptor beta chains in this list originate from one sample, sequenced in a study of spatial heterogeneity in lung cancer (dated by TCRdb to the late 2010s). The library relied on 5' RACE. The data were produced on a NextSeq 500. TCRdb cleaned the public reads at Q25 with fastp, built clones with MiXCR and kept in-frame beta chains. Rows are combined by CDR3 protein, so each entry shows the most common genes and DNA. The sample has 10,000 to 15,000 distinct CDR3 sequences on record, about 3.9% of them singletons. In total, the top ten clones hold over 35% of the sample. This sample's time point label indicates: sample taken at primary tumor resection. For TCR sequencing, whole RNA was extracted from tumor and nontumor lung tissue, or from cryopreserved PBMC samples, and no cell sorting was done. The sample consisted of PBMCs, taken at surgery. Receptor source: a male donor with early-stage non-small cell lung cancer.

This clonotype was observed at least ten times. For a library built for alpha chains, this beta chain is a stray read; little rests on its size. The chain uses TRBV20-1 and TRBJ2-3; tentative D call: TRBD2 (6 bases). The CDR3 has 15 residues. CDR1 and CDR2 from the germline V gene are DFQATT and SNEGSKA (reference sequence). Trimming took off 0 bases at V and 2 bases at J, with 12 bases between the two ends. CDR3 region: CSAREGGDPTDTQYF. The CDR3 DNA follows: TGCAGTGCTAGAGAAGGAGGGGATCCCACAGATACGCAGTATTTT.

This clonotype was detected ten times or more. This beta chain was picked up by a library intended for alpha chains and is off target, so its count carries little meaning. The V and J genes are TRBV7-8 and TRBJ2-1; D is perhaps TRBD2 (5 bases). The CDR3 runs to 11 residues. V was trimmed by 7 bases and J by 7 bases, leaving 8 bases between them. Per germline, CDR1 SGHVS and CDR2 FQNEAQ. The CDR3 region has the DNA TGTGCCAGCACGGGGAAAAATGAGCAGTTCTTC. This codes for CASTGKNEQFF. Based on the CDR3 plus reference TRBV7-8 and TRBJ2-1, the full variable domain is GAGVSQSPRYKVAKRGQDVALRCDPISGHVSLFWYQQALGQGPEFLTYFQNEAQLDKSGLPSDRFFAERPEGSVSTLKIQRTQQEDSAVYLCASTGKNEQFFGPGTRLTVL.

This clonotype was detected only a few times. In a library made to pick up alpha chains, this beta chain is a stray read with a size that means little. The rearrangement uses TRBV6-5 and TRBJ2-1, with 12 bases lining up with TRBD2. Germline V gene sequence: CDR1 MNHEY, CDR2 SVGAGI. V dropped 8 bases and J dropped 5; count of bases not matched to a gene: 10. The length of the CDR3 is 16 residues. DNA of the CDR3: TGTGCCAGCCAACTAGCGGGAGGAGGAACCCACAATGAGCAGTTCTTC. Amino acid sequence: CASQLAGGGTHNEQFF.

This clonotype was observed at least ten times. This beta chain came through as a stray read in a library set up for alpha chains, and its size says little. V and J are TRBV6-1 and TRBJ2-3; TRBD2 aligns across 9 bases. The CDR3 has 16 amino acids. The V segment lost 5 bases and the J segment 1 base; nucleotides outside the gene matches: 7. The germline gives CDR1 MNHNS, CDR2 SASEGT. The CDR3 DNA reads TGTGCCAGCAGTTTTTTAGCGGGAGCAGGCACAGATACGCAGTATTTT. Translated, it gives CASSFLAGAGTDTQYF.

Only a few counts were recorded for this clonotype. This beta chain appears as a stray read in a library generated for alpha chains; its size is not informative. The rearrangement uses TRBV6-2 or TRBV6-3 and TRBJ2-2; D is ambiguous. Germline CDR1 and CDR2: MNHEY and SVGEGT. This CDR3 has 14 residues. Between the trimmed V and J ends, which lost 7 bases and 8 bases, there was a span of 17 bases. The CDR3 nucleotides read TGTGCCAGCAAAACCCTACCATTCGAAGGGGAGCTGTTTTTT. This sequence encodes CASKTLPFEGELFF.

This clonotype has a count of ten or more. This beta chain came through as a stray read in a library set up for alpha chains, and its size says little. The V call is TRBV27, the J call TRBJ2-1, with D possibly being TRBD2 (6 bases). Trimming took 4 bases from V and 9 from J, leaving 7 bases between them. This CDR3 is 11 amino acids long. From germline, CDR1 is MNHEY and CDR2 SMNVEV (reference sequence). CDR3 region: CASSSGVEQFF. The CDR3 DNA reads as TGTGCCAGCAGTTCGGGGGTTGAGCAGTTCTTC.

The table lists this clonotype with many counts. Little can be read into the size of this beta chain, an off-target read in a library designed for alpha chains. V is TRBV7-8 and J is TRBJ2-7, with a tentative D call TRBD2 (5 bases). Deletions cut 2 bases from V and 2 bases from J, with 13 bases between. Germline-derived CDR1 and CDR2 are SGHVS and FQNEAQ. CDR3 length: 15 amino acids. The CDR3 DNA sequence: TGTGCCAGCAGCTTATCCGAACTAGTCCCCTACGAGCAGTACTTC. Translation: CASSLSELVPYEQYF. Drawing the rest from reference TRBV7-8 and TRBJ2-7, the complete variable domain is GAGVSQSPRYKVAKRGQDVALRCDPISGHVSLFWYQQALGQGPEFLTYFQNEAQLDKSGLPSDRFFAERPEGSVSTLKIQRTQQEDSAVYLCASSLSELVPYEQYFGPGTRLTVT.

This clonotype was counted ten times or more. The library was built for alpha chains, so this beta chain is an off-target read and its size means little. The V gene is TRBV24-1, the J gene TRBJ2-6; D not resolved. Germline assignment: CDR1 KGHDR and CDR2 SFDVKD. The length of the CDR3 is 15 residues. Trimming pared 5 bases from V and 2 bases from J, leaving 9 bases between. In nucleotides, the CDR3 is TGTGCCACCAGTGCTGGGGTGGCTGGGGCCAACGTCCTGACTTTC. Its translation is CATSAGVAGANVLTF.

This clonotype was picked up many times. At one end, the junction sequence differs from germline, possibly due to a read error. This beta chain turned up in a library designed for alpha chains; as an off-target read, its abundance says little. V gene TRBV6-2 or TRBV6-3 combines with J gene TRBJ1-5; D remains ambiguous. This CDR3 comprises 10 residues. The germline V gene encodes CDR1 MNHEY and CDR2 SVGEGT. The CDR3 loop reads CASSKQPQHF. CDR3 in DNA: TGTGCCAGCAGCAAACAGCCCCAGCATTTT.

Of note for this clonotype: Being off target in a library aimed at alpha chains, this beta chain has a size of little meaning. J is TRBJ2-3 and V is TRBV9; D remains ambiguous. Germline-derived CDR1 and CDR2 are SGDLS and YYNGEE. The CDR3 has 16 residues. V lost 0 bases and J 4 bases, leaving 15 bases between the germline ends. The CDR3 is CASSVGGLPGADTQYF. CDR3 DNA sequence: TGTGCCAGCAGCGTAGGTGGGCTCCCAGGTGCAGATACGCAGTATTTT.